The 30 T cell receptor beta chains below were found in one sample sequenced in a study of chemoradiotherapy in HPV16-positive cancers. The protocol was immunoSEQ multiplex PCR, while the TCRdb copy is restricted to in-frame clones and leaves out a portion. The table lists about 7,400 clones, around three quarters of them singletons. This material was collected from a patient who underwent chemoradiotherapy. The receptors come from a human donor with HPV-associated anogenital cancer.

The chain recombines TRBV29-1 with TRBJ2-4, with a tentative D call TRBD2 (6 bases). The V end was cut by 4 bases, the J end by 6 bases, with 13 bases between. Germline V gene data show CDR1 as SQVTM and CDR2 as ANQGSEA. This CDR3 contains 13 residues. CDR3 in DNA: TGCAGCGTTGGTAGGGAAGCGGGAAACATTCAGTACTTC. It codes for CSVGREAGNIQYF.

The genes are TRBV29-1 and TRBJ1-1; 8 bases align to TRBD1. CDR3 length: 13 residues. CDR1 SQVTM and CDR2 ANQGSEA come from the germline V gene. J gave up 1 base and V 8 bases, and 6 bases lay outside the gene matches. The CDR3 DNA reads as TGCAGCTTCCACAGGGGGTCGAACACTGAAGCTTTCTTT. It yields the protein CSFHRGSNTEAFF.

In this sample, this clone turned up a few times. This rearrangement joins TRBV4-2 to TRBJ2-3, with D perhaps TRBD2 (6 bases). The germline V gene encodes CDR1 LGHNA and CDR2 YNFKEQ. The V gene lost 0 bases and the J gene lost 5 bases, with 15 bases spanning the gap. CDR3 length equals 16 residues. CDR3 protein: CASSQDLTLAKDTQYF. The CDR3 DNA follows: TGTGCCAGCAGCCAAGATCTTACCCTAGCGAAAGATACGCAGTATTTT.

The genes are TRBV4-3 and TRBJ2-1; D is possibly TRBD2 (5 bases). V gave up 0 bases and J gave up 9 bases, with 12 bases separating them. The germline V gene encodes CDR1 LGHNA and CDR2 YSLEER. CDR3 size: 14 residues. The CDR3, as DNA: TGCGCCAGCAGCCAAGATCCGCGGGTCTTTGAGCAGTTCTTC. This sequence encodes CASSQDPRVFEQFF.

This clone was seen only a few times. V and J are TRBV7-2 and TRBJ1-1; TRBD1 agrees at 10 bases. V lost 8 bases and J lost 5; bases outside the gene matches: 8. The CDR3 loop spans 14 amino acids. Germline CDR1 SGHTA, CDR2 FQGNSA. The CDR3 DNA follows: TGTGCCAGCTCGGGACAGGGGCCCGGGACTGAAGCTTTCTTT. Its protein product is CASSGQGPGTEAFF. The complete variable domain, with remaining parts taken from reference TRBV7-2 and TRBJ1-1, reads GAGVSQSPSNKVTEKGKDVELRCDPISGHTALYWYRQSLGQGLEFLIYFQGNSAPDKSGLPSDRFSAERTGGSVSTLTIQRTQQEDSAVYLCASSGQGPGTEAFFGQGTRLTVV.

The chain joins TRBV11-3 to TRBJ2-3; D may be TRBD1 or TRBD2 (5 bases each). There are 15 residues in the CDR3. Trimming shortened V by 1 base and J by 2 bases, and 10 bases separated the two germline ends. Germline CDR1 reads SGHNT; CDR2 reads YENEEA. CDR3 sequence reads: CASSLGVGATDTQYF. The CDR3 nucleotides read TGTGCCAGCAGCTTAGGGGTCGGGGCCACAGATACGCAGTATTTT. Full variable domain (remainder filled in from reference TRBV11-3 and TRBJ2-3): EAGVVQSPRYKIIEKKQPVAFWCNPISGHNTLYWYLQNLGQGPELLIRYENEEAVDDSQLPKDRFSAERLKGVDSTLKIQPAELGDSAVYLCASSLGVGATDTQYFGPGTRLTVL.

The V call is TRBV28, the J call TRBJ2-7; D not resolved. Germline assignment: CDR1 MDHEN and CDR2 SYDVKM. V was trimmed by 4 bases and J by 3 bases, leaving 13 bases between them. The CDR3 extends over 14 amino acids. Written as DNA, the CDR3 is TGTGCCAGCAGTTCCGCCCCCGGTCTCTACGAGCAGTACTTC. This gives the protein CASSSAPGLYEQYF.

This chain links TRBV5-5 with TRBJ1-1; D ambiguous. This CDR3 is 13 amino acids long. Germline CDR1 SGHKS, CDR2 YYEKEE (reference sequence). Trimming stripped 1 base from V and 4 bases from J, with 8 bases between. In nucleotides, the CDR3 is TGTGCCAGCAGCTTGTCCTACGGCACTGAAGCTTTCTTT. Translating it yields CASSLSYGTEAFF. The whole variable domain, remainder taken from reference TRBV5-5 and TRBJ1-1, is DAGVTQSPTHLIKTRGQQVTLRCSPISGHKSVSWYQQVLGQGPQFIFQYYEKEERGRGNFPDRFSARQFPNYSSELNVNALLLGDSALYLCASSLSYGTEAFFGQGTRLTVV.

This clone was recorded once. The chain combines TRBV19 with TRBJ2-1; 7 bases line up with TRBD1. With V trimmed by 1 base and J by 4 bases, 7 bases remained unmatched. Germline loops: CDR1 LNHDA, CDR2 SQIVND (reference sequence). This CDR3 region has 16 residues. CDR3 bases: TGTGCCAGTAGTATAGCCCCTAGGACAGGTTACAATGAGCAGTTCTTC. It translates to CASSIAPRTGYNEQFF.

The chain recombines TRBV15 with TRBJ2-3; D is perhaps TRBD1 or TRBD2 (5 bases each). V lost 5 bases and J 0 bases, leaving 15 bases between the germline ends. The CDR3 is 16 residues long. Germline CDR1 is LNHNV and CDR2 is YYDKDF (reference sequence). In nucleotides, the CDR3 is TGTGCCACCAGCCCTAACCCGGGACGGAGCACAGATACGCAGTATTTT. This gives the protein CATSPNPGRSTDTQYF.

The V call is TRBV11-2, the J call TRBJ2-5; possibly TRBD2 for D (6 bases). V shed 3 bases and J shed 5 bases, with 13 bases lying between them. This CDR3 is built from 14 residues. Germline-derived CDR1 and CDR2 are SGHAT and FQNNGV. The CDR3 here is CASSFGGERETQYF. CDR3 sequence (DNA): TGTGCCAGCAGCTTCGGGGGAGAGAGGGAGACCCAGTACTTC.

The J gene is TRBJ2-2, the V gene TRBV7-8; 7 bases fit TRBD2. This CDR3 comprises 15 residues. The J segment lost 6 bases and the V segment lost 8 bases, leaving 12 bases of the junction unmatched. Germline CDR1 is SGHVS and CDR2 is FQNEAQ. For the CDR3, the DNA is TGTGCCAGCGAAAAAGCGGGAAGCGGATCCGGGGAGCTGTTTTTT. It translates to CASEKAGSGSGELFF.

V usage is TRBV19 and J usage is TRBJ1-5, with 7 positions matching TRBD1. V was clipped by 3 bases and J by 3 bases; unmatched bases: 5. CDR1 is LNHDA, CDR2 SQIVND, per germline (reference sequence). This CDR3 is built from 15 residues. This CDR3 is CASSILDRDNQPQHF. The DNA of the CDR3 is TGTGCCAGTAGTATCCTAGACAGGGACAATCAGCCCCAGCATTTT.

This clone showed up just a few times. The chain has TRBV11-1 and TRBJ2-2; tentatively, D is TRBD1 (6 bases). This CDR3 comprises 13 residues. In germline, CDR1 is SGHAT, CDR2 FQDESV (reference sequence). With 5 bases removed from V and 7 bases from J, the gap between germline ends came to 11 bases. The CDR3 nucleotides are TGTGCCAGCAGCCCCGACAGGATCGGGGAGCTGTTTTTT. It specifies CASSPDRIGELFF.

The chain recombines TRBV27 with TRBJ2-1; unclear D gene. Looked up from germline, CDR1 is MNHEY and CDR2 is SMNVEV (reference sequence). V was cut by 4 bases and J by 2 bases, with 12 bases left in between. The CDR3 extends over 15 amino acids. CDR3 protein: CASSWSAGTYNEQFF. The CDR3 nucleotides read TGTGCCAGCAGTTGGTCGGCAGGTACCTACAATGAGCAGTTCTTC.

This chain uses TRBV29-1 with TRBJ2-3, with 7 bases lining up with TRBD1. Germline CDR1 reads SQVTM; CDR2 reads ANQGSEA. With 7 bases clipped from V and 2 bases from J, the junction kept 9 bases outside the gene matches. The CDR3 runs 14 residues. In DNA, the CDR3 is TGCAGCGCAACAGGGGTTTTTATCACAGATACGCAGTATTTT. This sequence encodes CSATGVFITDTQYF.

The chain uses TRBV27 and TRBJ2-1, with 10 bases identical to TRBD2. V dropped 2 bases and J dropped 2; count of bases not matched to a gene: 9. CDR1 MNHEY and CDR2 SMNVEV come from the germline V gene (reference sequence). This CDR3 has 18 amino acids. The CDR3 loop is CASSLKWPSGGTYNEQFF. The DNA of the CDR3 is TGTGCCAGCAGTTTAAAATGGCCTAGCGGGGGAACCTACAATGAGCAGTTCTTC.

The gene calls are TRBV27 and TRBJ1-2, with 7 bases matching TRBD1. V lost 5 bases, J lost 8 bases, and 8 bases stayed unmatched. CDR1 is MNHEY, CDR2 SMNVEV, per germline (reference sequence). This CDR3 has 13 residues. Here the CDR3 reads CASSTTGVGGYTF. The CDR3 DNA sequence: TGTGCCAGCAGTACCACAGGGGTCGGCGGCTACACCTTC.

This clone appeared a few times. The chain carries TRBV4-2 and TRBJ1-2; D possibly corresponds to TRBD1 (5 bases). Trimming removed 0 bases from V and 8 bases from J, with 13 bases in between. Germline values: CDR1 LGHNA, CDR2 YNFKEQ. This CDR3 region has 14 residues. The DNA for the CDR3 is TGTGCCAGCAGCCAAGATCAGGGACGGGGCGGCTACACCTTC. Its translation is CASSQDQGRGGYTF.

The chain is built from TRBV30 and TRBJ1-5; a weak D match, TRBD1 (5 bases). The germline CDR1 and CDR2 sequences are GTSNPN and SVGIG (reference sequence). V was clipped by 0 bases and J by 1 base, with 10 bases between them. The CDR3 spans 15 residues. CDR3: CAWSVGRASNQPQHF. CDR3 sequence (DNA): TGTGCCTGGAGTGTAGGCAGGGCGAGCAATCAGCCCCAGCATTTT.

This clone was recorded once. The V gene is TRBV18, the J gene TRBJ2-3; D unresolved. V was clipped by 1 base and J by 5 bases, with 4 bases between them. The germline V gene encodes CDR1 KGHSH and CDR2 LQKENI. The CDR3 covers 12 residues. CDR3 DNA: TGTGCCAGCTCACCACGGCTAGATACGCAGTATTTT. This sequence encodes CASSPRLDTQYF.

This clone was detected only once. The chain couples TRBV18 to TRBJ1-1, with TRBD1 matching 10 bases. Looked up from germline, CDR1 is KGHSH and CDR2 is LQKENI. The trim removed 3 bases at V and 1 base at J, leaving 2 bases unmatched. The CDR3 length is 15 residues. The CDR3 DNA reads TGTGCCAGCTCACCCGGGACAGGGGAGAACACTGAAGCTTTCTTT. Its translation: CASSPGTGENTEAFF.

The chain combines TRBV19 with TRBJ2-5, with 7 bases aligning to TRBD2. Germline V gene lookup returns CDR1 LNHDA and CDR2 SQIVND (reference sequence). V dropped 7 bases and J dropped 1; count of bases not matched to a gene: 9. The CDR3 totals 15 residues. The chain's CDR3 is CASKDRGEIQETQYF. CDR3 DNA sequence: TGTGCCAGTAAGGACCGGGGGGAGATCCAAGAGACCCAGTACTTC.

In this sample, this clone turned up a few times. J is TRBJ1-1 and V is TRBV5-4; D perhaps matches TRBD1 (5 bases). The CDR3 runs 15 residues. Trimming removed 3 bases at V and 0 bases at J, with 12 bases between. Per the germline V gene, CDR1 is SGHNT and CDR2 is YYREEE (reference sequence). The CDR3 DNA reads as TGTGCCAGCAGCTGGGGGAGCCCCATGAACACTGAAGCTTTCTTT. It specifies CASSWGSPMNTEAFF.

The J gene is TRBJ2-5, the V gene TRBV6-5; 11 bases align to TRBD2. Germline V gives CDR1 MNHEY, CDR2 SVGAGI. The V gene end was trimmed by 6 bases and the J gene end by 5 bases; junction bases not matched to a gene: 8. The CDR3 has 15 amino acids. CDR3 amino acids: CASSRSGGASETQYF. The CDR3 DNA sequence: TGTGCCAGCAGCCGTAGCGGGGGGGCTTCGGAGACCCAGTACTTC.

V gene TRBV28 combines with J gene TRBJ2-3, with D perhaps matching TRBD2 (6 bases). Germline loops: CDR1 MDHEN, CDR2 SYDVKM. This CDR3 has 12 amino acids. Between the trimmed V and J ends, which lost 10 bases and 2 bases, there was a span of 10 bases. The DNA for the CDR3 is TGTGCCACCGCGGGGAACACAGATACGCAGTATTTT. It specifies CATAGNTDTQYF.

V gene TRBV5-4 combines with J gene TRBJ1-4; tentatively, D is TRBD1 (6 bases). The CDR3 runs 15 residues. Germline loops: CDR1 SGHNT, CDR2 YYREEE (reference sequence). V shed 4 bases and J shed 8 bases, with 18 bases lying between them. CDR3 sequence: CASSREQGSEEKLFF. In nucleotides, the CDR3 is TGTGCCAGCAGCAGGGAACAGGGAAGCGAAGAAAAACTGTTTTTT. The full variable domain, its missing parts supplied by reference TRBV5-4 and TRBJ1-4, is ETGVTQSPTHLIKTRGQQVTLRCSSQSGHNTVSWYQQALGQGPQFIFQYYREEENGRGNFPPRFSGLQFPNYSSELNVNALELDDSALYLCASSREQGSEEKLFFGSGTQLSVL.

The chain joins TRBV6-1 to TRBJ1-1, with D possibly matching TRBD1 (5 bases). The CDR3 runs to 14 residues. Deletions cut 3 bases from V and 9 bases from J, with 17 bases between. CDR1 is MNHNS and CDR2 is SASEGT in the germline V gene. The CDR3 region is CASSDMAGLNKAFF. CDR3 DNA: TGTGCCAGCAGTGATATGGCAGGGTTGAACAAAGCTTTCTTT.

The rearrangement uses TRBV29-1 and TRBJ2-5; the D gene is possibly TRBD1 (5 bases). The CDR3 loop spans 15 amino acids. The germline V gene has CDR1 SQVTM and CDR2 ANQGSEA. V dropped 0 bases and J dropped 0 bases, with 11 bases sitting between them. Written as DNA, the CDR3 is TGCAGCGTTGAAGATCGCAACAGGAACCAAGAGACCCAGTACTTC. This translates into CSVEDRNRNQETQYF. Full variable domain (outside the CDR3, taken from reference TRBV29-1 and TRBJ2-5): SAVISQKPSRDICQRGTSLTIQCQVDSQVTMMFWYRQQPGQSLTLIATANQGSEATYESGFVIDKFPISRPNLTFSTLTVSNMSPEDSSIYLCSVEDRNRNQETQYFGPGTRLLVL.

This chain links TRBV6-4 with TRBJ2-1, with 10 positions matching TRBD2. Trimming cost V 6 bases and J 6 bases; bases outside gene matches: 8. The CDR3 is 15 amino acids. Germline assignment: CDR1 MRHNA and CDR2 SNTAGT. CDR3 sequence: CASREAAGGPNEQFF. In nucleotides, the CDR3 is TGTGCCAGCAGGGAGGCAGCGGGGGGGCCCAATGAGCAGTTCTTC.